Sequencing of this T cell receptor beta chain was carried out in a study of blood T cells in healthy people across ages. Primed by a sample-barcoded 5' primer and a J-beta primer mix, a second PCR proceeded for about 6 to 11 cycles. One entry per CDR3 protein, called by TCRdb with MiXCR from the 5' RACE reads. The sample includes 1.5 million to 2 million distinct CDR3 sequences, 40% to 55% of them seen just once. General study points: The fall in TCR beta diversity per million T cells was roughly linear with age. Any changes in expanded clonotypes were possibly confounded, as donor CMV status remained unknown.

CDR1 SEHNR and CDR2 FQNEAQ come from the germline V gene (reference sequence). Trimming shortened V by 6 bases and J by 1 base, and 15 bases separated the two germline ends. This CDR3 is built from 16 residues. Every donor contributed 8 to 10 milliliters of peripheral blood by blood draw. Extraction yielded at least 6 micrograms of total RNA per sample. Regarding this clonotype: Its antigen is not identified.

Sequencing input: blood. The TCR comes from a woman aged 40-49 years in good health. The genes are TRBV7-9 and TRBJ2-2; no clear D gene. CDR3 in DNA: TGTGCCAGCAGTTTGGACCGACCCTTGAACACCGGGGAGCTGTTTTTT. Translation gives CASSLDRPLNTGELFF.